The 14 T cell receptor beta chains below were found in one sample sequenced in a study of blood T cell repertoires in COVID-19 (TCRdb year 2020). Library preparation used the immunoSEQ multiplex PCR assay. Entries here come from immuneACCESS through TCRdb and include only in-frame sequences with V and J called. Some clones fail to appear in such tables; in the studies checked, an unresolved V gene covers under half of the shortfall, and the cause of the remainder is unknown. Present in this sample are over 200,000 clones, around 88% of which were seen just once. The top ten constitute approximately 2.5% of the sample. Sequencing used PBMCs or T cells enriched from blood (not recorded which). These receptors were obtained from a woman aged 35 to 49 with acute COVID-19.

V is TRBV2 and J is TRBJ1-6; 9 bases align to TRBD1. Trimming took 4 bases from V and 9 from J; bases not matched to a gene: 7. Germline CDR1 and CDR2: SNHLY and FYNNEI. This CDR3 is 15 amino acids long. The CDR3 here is CASSVSGQGGSPLHF. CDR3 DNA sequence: TGTGCCAGCAGTGTATCGGGACAGGGTGGTTCACCCCTCCACTTT. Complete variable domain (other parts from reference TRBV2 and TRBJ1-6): EPEVTQTPSHQVTQMGQEVILRCVPISNHLYFYWYRQILGQKVEFLVSFYNNEISEKSEIFDDQFSVERPDGSNFTLKIRSTKLEDSAMYFCASSVSGQGGSPLHFGNGTRLTVT.

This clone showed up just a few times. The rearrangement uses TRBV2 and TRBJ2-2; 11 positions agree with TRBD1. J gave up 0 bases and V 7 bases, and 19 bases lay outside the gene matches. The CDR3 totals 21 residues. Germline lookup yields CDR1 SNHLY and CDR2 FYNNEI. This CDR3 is CASIRTWDRGSHLSNTGELFF. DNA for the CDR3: TGTGCCAGCATTAGGACCTGGGACAGGGGGTCTCACCTTTCGAACACCGGGGAGCTGTTTTTT. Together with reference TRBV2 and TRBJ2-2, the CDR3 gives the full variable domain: EPEVTQTPSHQVTQMGQEVILRCVPISNHLYFYWYRQILGQKVEFLVSFYNNEISEKSEIFDDQFSVERPDGSNFTLKIRSTKLEDSAMYFCASIRTWDRGSHLSNTGELFFGEGSRLTVL.

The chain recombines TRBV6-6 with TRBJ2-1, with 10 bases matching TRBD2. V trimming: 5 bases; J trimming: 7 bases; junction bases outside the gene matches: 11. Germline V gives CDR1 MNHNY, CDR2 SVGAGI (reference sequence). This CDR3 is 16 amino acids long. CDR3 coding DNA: TGTGCCAGCAGTCCTCGGGGCCTAGCGGGGGAAAATGAGCAGTTCTTC. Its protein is CASSPRGLAGENEQFF.

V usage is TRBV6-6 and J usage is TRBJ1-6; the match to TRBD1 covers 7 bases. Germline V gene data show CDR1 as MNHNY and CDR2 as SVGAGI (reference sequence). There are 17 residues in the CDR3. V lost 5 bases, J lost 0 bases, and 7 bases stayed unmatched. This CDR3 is CASSRTGASSYNSPLHF. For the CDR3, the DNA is TGTGCCAGCAGTCGGACAGGCGCCAGCTCCTATAATTCACCCCTCCACTTT.

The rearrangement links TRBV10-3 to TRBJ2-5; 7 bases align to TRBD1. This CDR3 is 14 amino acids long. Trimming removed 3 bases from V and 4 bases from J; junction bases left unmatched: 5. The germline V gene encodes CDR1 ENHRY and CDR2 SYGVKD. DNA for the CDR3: TGTGCCATCAGTGAATACAGGGGCCGAGAGACCCAGTACTTC. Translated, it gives CAISEYRGRETQYF.

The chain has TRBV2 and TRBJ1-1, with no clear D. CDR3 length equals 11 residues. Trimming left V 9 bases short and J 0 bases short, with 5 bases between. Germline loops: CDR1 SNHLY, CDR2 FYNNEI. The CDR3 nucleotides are TGTGCCAGACAAGTGAACACTGAAGCTTTCTTT. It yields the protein CARQVNTEAFF.

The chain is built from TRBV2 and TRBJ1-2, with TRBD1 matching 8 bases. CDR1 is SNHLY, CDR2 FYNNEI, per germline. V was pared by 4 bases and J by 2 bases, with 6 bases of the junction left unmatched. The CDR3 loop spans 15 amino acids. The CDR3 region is CASSGYWDRNYGYTF. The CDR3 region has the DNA TGTGCCAGCAGTGGGTATTGGGACAGGAACTATGGCTACACCTTC.

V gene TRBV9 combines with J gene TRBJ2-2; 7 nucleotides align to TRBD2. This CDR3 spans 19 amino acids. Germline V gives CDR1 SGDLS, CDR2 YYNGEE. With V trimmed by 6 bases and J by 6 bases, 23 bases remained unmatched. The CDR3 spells CASNMLPGGGPEIPGELFF. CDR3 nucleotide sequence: TGTGCCAGCAATATGCTCCCTGGGGGAGGGCCCGAGATCCCCGGGGAGCTGTTTTTT.

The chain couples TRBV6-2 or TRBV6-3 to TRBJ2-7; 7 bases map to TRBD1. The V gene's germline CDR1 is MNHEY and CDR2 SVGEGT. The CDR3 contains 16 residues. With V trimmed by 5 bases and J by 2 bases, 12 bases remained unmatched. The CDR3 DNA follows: TGTGCCAGCAGTCTTCCCTTAGCGACAGGGACCTACGAGCAGTACTTC. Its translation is CASSLPLATGTYEQYF.

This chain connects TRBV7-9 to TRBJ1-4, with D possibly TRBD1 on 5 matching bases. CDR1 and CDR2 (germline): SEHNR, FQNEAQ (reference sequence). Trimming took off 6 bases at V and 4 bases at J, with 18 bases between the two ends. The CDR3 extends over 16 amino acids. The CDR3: CASRPLRQRGNEKLFF. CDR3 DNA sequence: TGTGCCAGCAGGCCCCTTCGACAAAGGGGTAATGAAAAACTGTTTTTT.

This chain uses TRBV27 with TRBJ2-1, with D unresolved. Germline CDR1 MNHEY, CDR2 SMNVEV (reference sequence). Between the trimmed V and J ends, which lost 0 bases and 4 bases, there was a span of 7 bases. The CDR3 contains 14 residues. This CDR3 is CASSLSLVYNEQFF. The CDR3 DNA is TGTGCCAGCAGTTTATCGCTAGTATACAATGAGCAGTTCTTC.

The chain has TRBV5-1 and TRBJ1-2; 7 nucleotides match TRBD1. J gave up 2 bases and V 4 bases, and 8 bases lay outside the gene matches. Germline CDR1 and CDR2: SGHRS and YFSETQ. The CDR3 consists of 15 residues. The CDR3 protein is CASSPGQQINYGYTF. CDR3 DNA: TGCGCCAGCAGCCCGGGACAGCAGATAAACTATGGCTACACCTTC.

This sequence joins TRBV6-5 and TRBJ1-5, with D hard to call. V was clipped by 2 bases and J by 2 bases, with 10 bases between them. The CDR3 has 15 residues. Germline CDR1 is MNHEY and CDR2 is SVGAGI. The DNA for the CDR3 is TGTGCCAGCAGTTACGACGGCCAGGGCAATCAGCCCCAGCATTTT. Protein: CASSYDGQGNQPQHF.

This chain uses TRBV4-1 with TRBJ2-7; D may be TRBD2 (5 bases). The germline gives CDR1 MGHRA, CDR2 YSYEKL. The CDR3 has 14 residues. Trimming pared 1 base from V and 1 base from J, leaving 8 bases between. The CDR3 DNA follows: TGCGCCAGCAGCCAAGTTGCGGGTTCCTACGAGCAGTACTTC. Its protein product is CASSQVAGSYEQYF.